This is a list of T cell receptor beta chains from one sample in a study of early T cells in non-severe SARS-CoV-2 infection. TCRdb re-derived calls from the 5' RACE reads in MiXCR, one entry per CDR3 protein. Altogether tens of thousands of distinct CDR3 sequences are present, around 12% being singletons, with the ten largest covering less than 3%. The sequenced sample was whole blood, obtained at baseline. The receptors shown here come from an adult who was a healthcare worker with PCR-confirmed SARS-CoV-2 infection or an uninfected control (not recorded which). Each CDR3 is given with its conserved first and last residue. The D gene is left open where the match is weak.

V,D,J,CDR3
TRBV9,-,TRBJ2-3,CASSVEGTRRDTQYF
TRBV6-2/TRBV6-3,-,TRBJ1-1,CASSYSVGAEAFF
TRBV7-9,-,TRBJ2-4,CASSSDGDPKNIQYF
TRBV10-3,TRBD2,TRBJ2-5,CAISEPTSGGATTQYF
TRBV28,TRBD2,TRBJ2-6,CASRQAGAGSGANVLTF
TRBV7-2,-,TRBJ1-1,CASSLLVNTEAFF
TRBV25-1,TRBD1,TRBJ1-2,CASSEFRTGSYGYTF
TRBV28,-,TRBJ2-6,CAITSRDSGANVLTF
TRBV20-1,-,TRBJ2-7,CSGLDSYEQYF
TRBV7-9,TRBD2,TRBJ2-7,CASSFKGASGSYEQYF
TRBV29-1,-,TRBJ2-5,CSVASAAGETQYF
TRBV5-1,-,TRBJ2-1,CASSLSASGREQFF
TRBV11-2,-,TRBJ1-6,CASSLTGRDNSPLHF
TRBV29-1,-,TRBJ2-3,CSVRTSTSTDTQYF
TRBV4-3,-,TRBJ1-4,CASSHDLFEKLFF
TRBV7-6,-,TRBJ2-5,CASSLARPSSETQYF
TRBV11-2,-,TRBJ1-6,CASSFDLTAFGSPLHF
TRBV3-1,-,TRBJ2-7,CASSQYRGYEQYF
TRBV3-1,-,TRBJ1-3,CASSQDGVSGNTIYF
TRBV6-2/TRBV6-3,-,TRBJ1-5,CASSPLSGRAYQHF
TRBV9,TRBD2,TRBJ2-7,CASSVEASGGLYEQYF
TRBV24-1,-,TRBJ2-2,CATGWGTGELFF
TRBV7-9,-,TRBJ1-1,CASSLSGGGEAFF
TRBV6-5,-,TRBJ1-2,CASSYSTERYGYTF
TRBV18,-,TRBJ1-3,CASSQLPTSGNTIYF
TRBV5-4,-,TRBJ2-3,CASSMGRDTQYF
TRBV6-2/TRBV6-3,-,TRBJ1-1,CASSYRAGDTEAFF
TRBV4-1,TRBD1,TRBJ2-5,CASSQEQGGVRQETQYF
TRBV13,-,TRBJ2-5,CASSFYREQETQYF
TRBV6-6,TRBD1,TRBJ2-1,CASERQGWNNEQFF
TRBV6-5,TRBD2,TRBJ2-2,CASSYWWGGGLNTGELFF
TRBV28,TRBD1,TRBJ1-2,CASRITGGYGYTF
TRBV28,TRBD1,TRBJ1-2,CASSSQAGTGNGYTF
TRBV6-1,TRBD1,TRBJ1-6,CASTLTGLIAYNSPLHF
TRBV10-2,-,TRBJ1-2,CASSESGGRYGYTF
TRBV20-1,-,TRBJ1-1,CSARQGVGTEAFF
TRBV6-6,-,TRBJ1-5,CASSSDRHLPQHF
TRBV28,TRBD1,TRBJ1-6,CASSSPDRGPDSPLHF
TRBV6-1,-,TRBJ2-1,CASSESDGGDYNEQFF
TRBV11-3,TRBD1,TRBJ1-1,CASSLGGQLNTEAFF
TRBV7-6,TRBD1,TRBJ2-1,CASSLALGAGGAYEQFF
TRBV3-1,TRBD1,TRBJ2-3,CASSQALRQGDADTQYF
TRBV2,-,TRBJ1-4,CASTPRVWGKLFF
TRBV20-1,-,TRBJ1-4,CSASNELGGGEAWKLFF
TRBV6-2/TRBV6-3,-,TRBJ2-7,CASGWGPTPEQYF